This TCR beta chain came from a study of metastatic and nonmetastatic thyroid tumors. MiXCR re-clonotyped the PCR reads for TCRdb. The profile shows more than 30,000 clones, about 20% of them singletons. Study outcomes and limitations: TCR beta diversity was reportedly significantly higher in malignant thyroid tumors than benign nodules, in blood and tumor.

This clone showed up just a few times. Its antigen is as yet unknown. The sample carries other DNA sequences with the same CDR3. This CDR3 comprises 15 residues. V lost 5 bases and J lost 5, with 16 bases in between. CDR1 is LNHDA and CDR2 is SQIVND in the germline V gene (reference sequence). Every patient underwent thyroid surgery untreated. The clonotype originates from a female donor with papillary thyroid cancer or a benign thyroid nodule (not recorded which). Some clones in this sample may be carry-over from other donors' samples. The V gene is TRBV19, the J gene TRBJ2-1; D unresolved. What was sequenced was blood. The CDR3: CASSAGDTVDNEQFF. Written as DNA, the CDR3 is TGTGCCAGTAGTGCCGGAGACACTGTTGACAATGAGCAGTTCTTC.